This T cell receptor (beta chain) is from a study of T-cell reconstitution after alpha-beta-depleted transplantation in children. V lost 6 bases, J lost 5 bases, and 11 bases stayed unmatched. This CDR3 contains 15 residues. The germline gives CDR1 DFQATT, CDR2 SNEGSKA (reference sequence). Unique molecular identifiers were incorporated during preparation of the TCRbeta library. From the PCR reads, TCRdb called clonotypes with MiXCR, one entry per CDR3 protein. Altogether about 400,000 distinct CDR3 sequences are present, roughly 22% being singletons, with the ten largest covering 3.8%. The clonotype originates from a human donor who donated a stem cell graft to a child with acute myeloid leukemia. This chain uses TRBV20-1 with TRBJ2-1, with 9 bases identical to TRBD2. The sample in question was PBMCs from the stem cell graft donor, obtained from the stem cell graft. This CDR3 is CSATRLAVIDNEQFF. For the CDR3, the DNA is TGCAGTGCCACGAGACTAGCGGTTATAGACAATGAGCAGTTCTTC.